A single sample is the source of the 10 T cell receptor beta chains below, sequenced in a study of shared clonotypes between healthy human individuals. The method was immunoSEQ multiplex PCR; TCRdb's version includes in-frame clones alone and lacks a portion of them. Among hundreds of thousands of clones, roughly 79% were seen once, and the ten largest hold more than 10%. Input material: PBMCs. Every receptor here comes from a woman between 35 and 50 years old in good health. Some clones in this sample may be carry-over from other donors' samples.

V is TRBV27 and J is TRBJ2-5; either TRBD1 or TRBD2 may supply D (5 bases each). Trimming took 3 bases from V and 7 from J, leaving 27 bases between them. CDR1 is MNHEY, CDR2 SMNVEV, per germline (reference sequence). This CDR3 comprises 18 residues. CDR3 nucleotide sequence: TGTGCCAGCAGTTTCCATACACAGGAAGCTCAAAAAGGAGGGACCCAGTACTTC. Translated, it gives CASSFHTQEAQKGGTQYF.

The CDR3 coding sequence is TGTGCCAGCAGCTCCGGACACAGGGCTCAAGAGACCCAGTACTTC. Translating it yields CASSSGHRAQETQYF. The rearrangement links TRBV7-8 to TRBJ2-5; TRBD1 might be the D (6 bases). CDR3 size: 15 residues. The ends were cut back, 4 bases at V and 2 bases at J, with 14 bases in the middle. Germline CDR1 and CDR2: SGHVS and FQNEAQ.

The gene calls are TRBV2 and TRBJ2-7; perhaps TRBD2 as D (6 bases). The germline gives CDR1 SNHLY, CDR2 FYNNEI. V was trimmed by 7 bases and J by 1 base, leaving 17 bases between them. The CDR3 runs 15 residues. This CDR3 is CASTTHGTGSYEQYF. The CDR3 DNA sequence: TGTGCCAGCACCACCCACGGGACTGGATCCTACGAGCAGTACTTC.

This clone showed up just once. The chain recombines TRBV7-3 with TRBJ2-1; TRBD2 matches 10 bases. The ends lost 5 bases at V and 2 bases at J; junction bases unmatched: 6. Germline V gives CDR1 SGHTA, CDR2 FQGTGA. The CDR3 spans 16 residues. Written as DNA, the CDR3 is TGTGCCAGCAGCATGGGACTAGCGTTTACCTACAATGAGCAGTTCTTC. Translating it yields CASSMGLAFTYNEQFF.

V usage is TRBV28 and J usage is TRBJ1-1, with no clear D. Trimming removed 1 base from V and 3 bases from J, with 18 bases in between. CDR3 length: 17 amino acids. CDR1 and CDR2 (germline): MDHEN, SYDVKM. The CDR3 is CASSLSPFFNGDTEAFF. CDR3 bases: TGTGCCAGCAGTTTATCCCCTTTCTTCAATGGCGACACTGAAGCTTTCTTT.

The chain recombines TRBV27 with TRBJ2-1, with a possible D match to TRBD1 (6 bases). This CDR3 region has 13 residues. Trimming cost V 6 bases and J 7 bases, with 13 bases left between them. Germline-derived CDR1 and CDR2 are MNHEY and SMNVEV (reference sequence). In DNA, the CDR3 is TGTGCCAGCAGACCAGGGGTGGGTAATGAGCAGTTCTTC. Encoded protein: CASRPGVGNEQFF.

The chain couples TRBV28 to TRBJ1-5, with D maybe TRBD1 (6 bases). The CDR3 is 14 amino acids. The germline CDR1 and CDR2 sequences are MDHEN and SYDVKM. CDR3 sequence reads: CALQGNGGNQPQHF. CDR3 bases: TGTGCTTTACAGGGTAATGGAGGCAATCAGCCCCAGCATTTT.

This clone was detected ten times or more. The chain employs TRBV7-6 and TRBJ1-2; 8 bases are shared with TRBD1. V was clipped by 6 bases and J by 13 bases; unmatched bases: 10. The germline V gene has CDR1 SGHVS and CDR2 FNYEAQ. This CDR3 contains 12 residues. DNA for the CDR3: TGTGCCAGCAGTTACACCAGGGGGCGAATCACCTTC. Protein product: CASSYTRGRITF.

The chain is built from TRBV28 and TRBJ2-5; 7 nucleotides agree with TRBD1. The V gene end was trimmed by 6 bases and the J gene end by 5 bases; junction bases not matched to a gene: 9. The CDR3 spans 14 residues. The germline gives CDR1 MDHEN, CDR2 SYDVKM. The CDR3 here is CASRPRQGRETQYF. The CDR3 DNA reads TGTGCCAGCAGACCCCGACAGGGTCGGGAGACCCAGTACTTC.

The chain joins TRBV11-3 to TRBJ2-3; D remains unclear. Germline CDR1 reads SGHNT; CDR2 reads YENEEA. Trimming took 6 bases from V and 3 from J, leaving 7 bases between them. The length of the CDR3 is 12 residues. The CDR3 bases are TGTGCCAGCAGTAAAGGGACAGATACGCAGTATTTT. Translated, it gives CASSKGTDTQYF. Complete variable domain (other parts from reference TRBV11-3 and TRBJ2-3): EAGVVQSPRYKIIEKKQPVAFWCNPISGHNTLYWYLQNLGQGPELLIRYENEEAVDDSQLPKDRFSAERLKGVDSTLKIQPAELGDSAVYLCASSKGTDTQYFGPGTRLTVL.